This T cell receptor (beta chain) was captured in a study of blood T cell repertoires in COVID-19. In germline, CDR1 is SEHNR, CDR2 FQNEAQ (reference sequence). This CDR3 is built from 12 residues. The germline V and J ends were trimmed by 8 bases and 2 bases, with 10 bases remaining between them. The method was immunoSEQ multiplex PCR; TCRdb's version includes in-frame clones alone and lacks a portion of them. There are approximately 110,000 clones in the sample; 81% occur only once, and around two fifths lies in the top ten. The sample was peripheral blood. The J gene is TRBJ2-7, the V gene TRBV7-9; D perhaps matches TRBD2 (5 bases). This clonotype was sampled from a man of 80 years or more with acute or convalescent COVID-19. This chain's CDR3 is CASGSGPYEQYF. DNA for the CDR3: TGTGCCAGCGGGAGTGGGCCCTACGAGCAGTACTTC.